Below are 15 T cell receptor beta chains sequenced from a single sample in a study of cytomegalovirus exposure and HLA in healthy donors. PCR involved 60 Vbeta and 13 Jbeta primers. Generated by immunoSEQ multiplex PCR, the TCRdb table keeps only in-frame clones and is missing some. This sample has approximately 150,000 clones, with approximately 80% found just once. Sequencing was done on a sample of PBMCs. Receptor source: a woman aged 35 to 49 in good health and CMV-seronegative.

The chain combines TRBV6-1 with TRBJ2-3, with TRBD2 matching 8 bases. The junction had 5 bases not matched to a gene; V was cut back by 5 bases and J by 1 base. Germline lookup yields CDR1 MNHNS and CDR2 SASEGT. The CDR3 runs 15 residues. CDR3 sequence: CASSSGGTRTDTQYF. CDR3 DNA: TGTGCCAGCAGTAGCGGGGGCACCCGCACAGATACGCAGTATTTT.

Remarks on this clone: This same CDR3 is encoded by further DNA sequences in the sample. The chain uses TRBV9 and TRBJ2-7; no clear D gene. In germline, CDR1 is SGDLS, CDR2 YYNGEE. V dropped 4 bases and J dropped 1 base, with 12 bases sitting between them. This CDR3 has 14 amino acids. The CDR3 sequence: CASSPSEPSYEQYF. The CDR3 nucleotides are TGTGCCAGCAGCCCGAGTGAACCTTCCTACGAGCAGTACTTC. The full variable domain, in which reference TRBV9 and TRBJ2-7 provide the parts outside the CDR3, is DSGVTQTPKHLITATGQRVTLRCSPRSGDLSVYWYQQSLDQGLQFLIQYYNGEERAKGNILERFSAQQFPDLHSELNLSSLELGDSALYFCASSPSEPSYEQYFGPGTRLTVT.

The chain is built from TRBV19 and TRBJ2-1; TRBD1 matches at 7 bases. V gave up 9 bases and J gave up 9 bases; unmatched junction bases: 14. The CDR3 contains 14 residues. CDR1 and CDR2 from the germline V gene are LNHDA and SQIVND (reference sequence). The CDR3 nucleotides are TGTGCCAGCTCCGACAGGGCCTTATCGGTTGAGCAGTTCTTC. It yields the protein CASSDRALSVEQFF.

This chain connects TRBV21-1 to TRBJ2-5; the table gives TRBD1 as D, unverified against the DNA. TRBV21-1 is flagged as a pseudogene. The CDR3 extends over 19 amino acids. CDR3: CASSRKRRKFRTGQETQYF. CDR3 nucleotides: TGTGCCAGCAGCAGGAAAAGGCGTAAATTCCGGACAGGTCAAGAGACCCAGTACTTC.

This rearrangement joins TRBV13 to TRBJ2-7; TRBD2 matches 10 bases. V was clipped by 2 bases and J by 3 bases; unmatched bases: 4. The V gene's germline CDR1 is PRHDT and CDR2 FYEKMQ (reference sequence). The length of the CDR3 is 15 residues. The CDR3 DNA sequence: TGTGCCAGCAGCTTACAGCGGGAGGGCCGCTACGAGCAGTACTTC. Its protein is CASSLQREGRYEQYF.

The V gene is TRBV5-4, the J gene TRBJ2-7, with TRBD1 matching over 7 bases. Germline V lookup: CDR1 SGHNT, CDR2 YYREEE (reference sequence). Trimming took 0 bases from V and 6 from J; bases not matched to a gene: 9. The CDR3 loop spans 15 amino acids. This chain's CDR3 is CASSLAYRGYGEQYF. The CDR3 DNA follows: TGTGCCAGCAGCTTGGCCTACAGGGGTTATGGCGAGCAGTACTTC.

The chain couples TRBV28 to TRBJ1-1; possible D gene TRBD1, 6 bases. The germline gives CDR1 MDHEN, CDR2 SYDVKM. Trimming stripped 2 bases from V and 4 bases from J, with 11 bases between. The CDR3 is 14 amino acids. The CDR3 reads CASSLGGSVTEAFF. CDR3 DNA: TGTGCCAGCAGTTTAGGGGGCTCGGTCACTGAAGCTTTCTTT.

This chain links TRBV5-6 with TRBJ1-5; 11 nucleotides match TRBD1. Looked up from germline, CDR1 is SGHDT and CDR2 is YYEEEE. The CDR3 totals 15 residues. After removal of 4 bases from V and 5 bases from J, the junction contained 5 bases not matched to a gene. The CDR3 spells CASSPGTGGDQPQHF. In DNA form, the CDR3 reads TGTGCCAGCAGCCCCGGGACAGGGGGGGATCAGCCCCAGCATTTT.

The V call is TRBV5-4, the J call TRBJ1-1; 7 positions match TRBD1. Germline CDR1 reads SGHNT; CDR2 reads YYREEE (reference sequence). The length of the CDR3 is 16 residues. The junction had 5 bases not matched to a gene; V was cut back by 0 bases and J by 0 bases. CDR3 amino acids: CASSLAGQSMNTEAFF. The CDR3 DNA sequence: TGTGCCAGCAGCTTGGCGGGACAGAGCATGAACACTGAAGCTTTCTTT.

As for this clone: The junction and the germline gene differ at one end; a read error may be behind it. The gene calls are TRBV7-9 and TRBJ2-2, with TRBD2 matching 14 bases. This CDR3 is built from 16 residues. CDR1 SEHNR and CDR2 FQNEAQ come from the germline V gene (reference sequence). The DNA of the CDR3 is TGTTCCAGCAGCGCCAGACTAGCGGGGGGGCCCGGGGAGCTGTTTTTT. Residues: CSSSARLAGGPGELFF.

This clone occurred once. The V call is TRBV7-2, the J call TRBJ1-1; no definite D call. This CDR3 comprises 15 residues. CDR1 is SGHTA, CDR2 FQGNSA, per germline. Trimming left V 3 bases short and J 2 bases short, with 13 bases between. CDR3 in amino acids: CASSFSGVINTEAFF. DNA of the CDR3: TGTGCCAGCAGCTTTTCGGGAGTAATAAACACTGAAGCTTTCTTT. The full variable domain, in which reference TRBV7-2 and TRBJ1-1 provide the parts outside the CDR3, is GAGVSQSPSNKVTEKGKDVELRCDPISGHTALYWYRQSLGQGLEFLIYFQGNSAPDKSGLPSDRFSAERTGGSVSTLTIQRTQQEDSAVYLCASSFSGVINTEAFFGQGTRLTVV.

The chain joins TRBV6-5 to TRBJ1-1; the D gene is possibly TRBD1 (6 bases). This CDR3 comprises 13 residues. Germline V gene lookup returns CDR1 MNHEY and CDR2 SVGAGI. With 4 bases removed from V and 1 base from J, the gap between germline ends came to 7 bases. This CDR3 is CASSWDKNTEAFF. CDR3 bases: TGTGCCAGCAGTTGGGACAAGAACACTGAAGCTTTCTTT.

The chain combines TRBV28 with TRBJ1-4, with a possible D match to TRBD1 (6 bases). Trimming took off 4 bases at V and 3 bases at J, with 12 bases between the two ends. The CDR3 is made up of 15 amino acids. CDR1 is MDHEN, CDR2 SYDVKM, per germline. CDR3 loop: CASSSRQVANEKLFF. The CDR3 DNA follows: TGTGCCAGCAGTTCAAGACAGGTAGCTAATGAAAAACTGTTTTTT.

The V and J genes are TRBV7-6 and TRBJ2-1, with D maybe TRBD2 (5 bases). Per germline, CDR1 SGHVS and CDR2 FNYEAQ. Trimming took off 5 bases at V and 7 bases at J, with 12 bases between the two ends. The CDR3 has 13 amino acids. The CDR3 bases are TGTGCCAGCAGCCCAACCCGGGGAAATGAGCAGTTCTTC. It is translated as CASSPTRGNEQFF.

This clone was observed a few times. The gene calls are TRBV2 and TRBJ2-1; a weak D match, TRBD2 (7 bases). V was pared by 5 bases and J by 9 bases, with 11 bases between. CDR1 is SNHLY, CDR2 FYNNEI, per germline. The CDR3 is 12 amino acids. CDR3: CASSRGAGEQFF. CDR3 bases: TGTGCCAGCAGTCGGGGGGCTGGTGAGCAGTTCTTC.